The rows below give T cell receptor beta chains drawn from one sample of a study of shared clonotypes between healthy human individuals. TCRdb's table, derived via immunoSEQ multiplex PCR, lists solely in-frame clones and lacks some. In the table there are 700,000 to 950,000 clones, approximately 97% of which are singletons. What was sequenced was naive CD8+ T cells sorted from blood. These receptors were obtained from a young man in good health. The CDR3 runs from the conserved cysteine through the conserved F or W. Each record gives: V gene, D gene, J gene, clone size, CDR3 protein, CDR3 DNA. A D gene is named only where the DNA matches it firmly. Clone size is stated in some rows and not others, as once, few, many or a class when expanded.

TRBV5-6	TRBD2	TRBJ2-7	NA	CASSLRWTSENYEQYF	TGTGCCAGCAGCTTGAGGTGGACTAGCGAGAACTACGAGCAGTACTTC
TRBV12-2	NA	TRBJ1-5	NA	CASRLGARLGPQHF	TGTGCAAGTCGCTTAGGGGCCAGGCTGGGGCCCCAGCATTTT
TRBV28	TRBD1	TRBJ2-1	NA	CASTPQGTYNEQFF	TGTGCCAGCACCCCACAGGGGACCTACAATGAGCAGTTCTTC
TRBV6-5	TRBD1	TRBJ2-2	once	CASSLRTGLTGELFF	TGTGCCAGCAGTTTAAGGACAGGGCTCACCGGGGAGCTGTTTTTT
TRBV5-5	TRBD1	TRBJ1-2	NA	CASSEGQGNTNYGYTF	TGTGCCAGCAGCGAGGGACAGGGGAACACTAACTATGGCTACACCTTC
TRBV9	NA	TRBJ2-7	NA	CASSVDEAFREQYF	TGTGCCAGCAGCGTAGATGAAGCCTTTCGGGAGCAGTACTTC
TRBV7-2	NA	TRBJ2-7	NA	CASSFSTGSYEQYF	TGTGCCAGCAGCTTCTCGACAGGATCCTACGAGCAGTACTTC
TRBV7-9	NA	TRBJ1-2	NA	CASSPALRGTASGYTF	TGTGCCAGCAGCCCCGCCTTAAGGGGTACGGCGTCCGGCTACACCTTC
TRBV5-1	NA	TRBJ1-2	NA	CASSGSTGANYGYTF	TGCGCCAGCAGCGGATCGACAGGAGCTAACTATGGCTACACCTTC
TRBV29-1	NA	TRBJ2-3	NA	CSVVSGGTQYF	TGCAGCGTTGTATCTGGGGGGACGCAGTATTTT
TRBV10-3	TRBD2	TRBJ2-3	once	CAISPLGSGITDTQYF	TGTGCCATCAGTCCCTTGGGTAGCGGGATAACAGATACGCAGTATTTT
TRBV7-9	NA	TRBJ1-4	NA	CASSPMGGTVNEKLFF	TGTGCCAGCAGCCCGATGGGGGGAACGGTTAATGAAAAACTGTTTTTT
TRBV9	TRBD1	TRBJ1-2	NA	CASSDGTGEYYGYTF	TGTGCCAGCAGCGATGGGACAGGGGAGTACTATGGCTACACCTTC
TRBV11-2	NA	TRBJ2-2	NA	CASSLTWWRSENTGELFF	TGTGCCAGCAGCTTGACCTGGTGGAGGTCGGAGAACACCGGGGAGCTGTTTTTT
TRBV6-5	NA	TRBJ2-7	NA	CASSYSSADYEQYF	TGTGCCAGCAGTTACTCTAGCGCCGACTACGAGCAGTACTTC